The 27 T cell receptor beta chains listed next were all sequenced from one sample in a study of blood T cell repertoires in COVID-19. Here immunoSEQ multiplex PCR was the method, and the copy in TCRdb shows in-frame clones only, minus some. The sample holds roughly 190,000 clones, 70% to 90% seen once. Material for sequencing was peripheral blood. The receptors were sampled from an older woman with COVID-19, enrolled during active disease.

Here the CDR3 reads CASSLDFGETQYF. CDR3 DNA sequence: TGTGCCAGCAGCCTAGACTTTGGAGAGACCCAGTACTTC. The chain carries TRBV5-4 and TRBJ2-5; D uncertain. The germline V and J ends were trimmed by 4 bases and 4 bases, with 11 bases remaining between them. Germline V CDR1 and CDR2: SGHNT, YYREEE (reference sequence). CDR3 length: 13 amino acids.

V gene TRBV7-2 combines with J gene TRBJ1-3, with TRBD1 identical over 7 bases. The germline CDR1 and CDR2 sequences are SGHTA and FQGNSA. The CDR3 has 15 residues. Trimming removed 1 base from V and 3 bases from J; junction bases left unmatched: 3. The CDR3 sequence is CASSLEGAGGNTIYF. CDR3 in DNA: TGTGCCAGCAGCTTAGAGGGGGCAGGTGGAAACACCATATATTTT.

The genes are TRBV29-1 and TRBJ2-2; TRBD2 is a possible D gene (6 bases). Trimming removed 5 bases at V and 4 bases at J, with 8 bases between. This CDR3 is 12 amino acids long. Germline V gene data show CDR1 as SQVTM and CDR2 as ANQGSEA. CDR3 sequence (DNA): TGCAGCGTTTTGGAGGGCACCGGGGAGCTGTTTTTT. This gives the protein CSVLEGTGELFF.

In nucleotides, the CDR3 is TGTGCCAGCAGCTTAGGCGGTCCAGGGTACGAGCAGTACTTC. This codes for CASSLGGPGYEQYF. The chain recombines TRBV7-9 with TRBJ2-7; D is possibly TRBD1 (5 bases). The CDR3 has 14 amino acids. The germline V gene encodes CDR1 SEHNR and CDR2 FQNEAQ (reference sequence). Trimming removed 1 base from V and 4 bases from J, with 11 bases in between. The complete variable domain, with remaining parts taken from reference TRBV7-9 and TRBJ2-7, reads DTGVSQNPRHKITKRGQNVTFRCDPISEHNRLYWYRQTLGQGPEFLTYFQNEAQLEKSRLLSDRFSAERPKGSFSTLEIQRTEQGDSAMYLCASSLGGPGYEQYFGPGTRLTVT.

V gene TRBV11-3 combines with J gene TRBJ2-1; 8 bases line up with TRBD2. The CDR3 runs to 15 residues. V was pared by 7 bases and J by 2 bases, with 7 bases of the junction left unmatched. Germline values: CDR1 SGHNT, CDR2 YENEEA. The CDR3 coding sequence is TGTGCCAGCACTAAAGCGGGAGAAGCCTACAATGAGCAGTTCTTC. Its translation is CASTKAGEAYNEQFF.

The genes are TRBV29-1 and TRBJ2-2; 14 positions agree with TRBD2. Germline CDR1 is SQVTM and CDR2 is ANQGSEA. The trim removed 5 bases at V and 5 bases at J, leaving 7 bases unmatched. The CDR3 runs 16 residues. CDR3 coding DNA: TGCAGCGTTCAGATCGGACTAGCGGGAGGAACCGGGGAGCTGTTTTTT. Its translation: CSVQIGLAGGTGELFF.

CDR3 in amino acids: CASSTLAGGETQYF. The DNA for the CDR3 is TGTGCCAGTAGTACCCTAGCGGGAGGGGAGACCCAGTACTTC. The chain has TRBV19 and TRBJ2-5; TRBD2 matches at 12 bases. With V trimmed by 4 bases and J by 5 bases, 2 bases remained unmatched. The CDR3 is 14 amino acids. Germline V lookup: CDR1 LNHDA, CDR2 SQIVND (reference sequence).

This clone came up once. The chain carries TRBV9 and TRBJ2-1; TRBD2 matches 8 bases. The CDR3 consists of 15 residues. Per the germline V gene, CDR1 is SGDLS and CDR2 is YYNGEE. Trimming removed 0 bases from V and 5 bases from J; junction bases left unmatched: 4. The CDR3 coding sequence is TGTGCCAGCAGCGTAGAACTAGCGGTTAACAATGAGCAGTTCTTC. Translated, it gives CASSVELAVNNEQFF.

This clone was counted many times. The J gene is TRBJ1-3, the V gene TRBV19; D gene ambiguous. The CDR3 is 14 residues long. Between the trimmed V and J ends, which lost 4 bases and 0 bases, there was a span of 7 bases. CDR1 LNHDA and CDR2 SQIVND come from the germline V gene (reference sequence). The CDR3 loop reads CASSRLSSGNTIYF. The CDR3 region has the DNA TGTGCCAGTAGTAGGTTGAGCTCTGGAAACACCATATATTTT.

The chain is built from TRBV21-1 and TRBJ2-2; whether TRBD2, the table's D call, matches the DNA was not checked. TRBV21-1 is a pseudogene. The CDR3 has 20 residues. The CDR3 bases are TGTGCCAGCAGCCCCCCCAATTTGACTAGCGAGACTACGAACACCGGGGAGCTGTTTTTT. Protein: CASSPPNLTSETTNTGELFF.

This clone was seen more than once but under ten times. V is TRBV19 and J is TRBJ1-4, with D hard to call. The V gene's germline CDR1 is LNHDA and CDR2 SQIVND (reference sequence). Trimming took 3 bases from V and 3 from J, leaving 8 bases between them. There are 14 residues in the CDR3. The CDR3 region has the DNA TGTGCCAGTAGTATTTTCGGGGCTAATGAAAAACTGTTTTTT. Amino acid sequence: CASSIFGANEKLFF.

This clone occurred a few times. This chain connects TRBV24-1 to TRBJ2-1; 8 bases are a match to TRBD1. The CDR3 contains 14 residues. Trimming took 5 bases from V and 9 from J; bases not matched to a gene: 8. The germline V gene has CDR1 KGHDR and CDR2 SFDVKD. The CDR3 coding sequence is TGTGCCACCAGTGTTCCAGGGGGCTTAGGTGAGCAGTTCTTC. Its protein product is CATSVPGGLGEQFF.

This chain connects TRBV28 to TRBJ1-2; TRBD1 agrees at 9 bases. Germline V lookup: CDR1 MDHEN, CDR2 SYDVKM. The CDR3 length is 14 residues. The V segment lost 3 bases and the J segment 7 bases; nucleotides outside the gene matches: 6. Written as DNA, the CDR3 is TGTGCCAGCAGTTTTAGGGACAGGGTATTTGGCTACACCTTC. It translates to CASSFRDRVFGYTF.

The rearrangement joins TRBV11-2 to TRBJ1-2; D perhaps matches TRBD1 (6 bases). The ends were cut back, 5 bases at V and 1 base at J, with 14 bases in the middle. The germline CDR1 and CDR2 sequences are SGHAT and FQNNGV. CDR3 length: 15 amino acids. In DNA, the CDR3 is TGTGCCAGCAGCGCTTCCGGGACAAATAACTATGGCTACACCTTC. The encoded protein is CASSASGTNNYGYTF.

This chain joins TRBV6-4 and TRBJ2-7, with 10 bases matching TRBD2. There are 16 residues in the CDR3. V shed 2 bases and J 1 base; nucleotides not matched to a gene: 5. Per germline, CDR1 MRHNA and CDR2 SNTAGT. The CDR3 loop is CASSDPEAGGSYEQYF. The CDR3, as DNA: TGTGCCAGCAGTGACCCCGAAGCGGGAGGGTCCTACGAGCAGTACTTC.

In its sample, this clone was seen a few times. The DNA of the CDR3 is TGTGCCTGGAGTAAAGGACAGGGGACAGATACGCAGTATTTT. Translation gives CAWSKGQGTDTQYF. V and J are TRBV30 and TRBJ2-3, with 9 bases aligning to TRBD1. After removal of 2 bases from V and 3 bases from J, the junction contained 3 bases not matched to a gene. CDR3 length equals 14 residues. CDR1 is GTSNPN, CDR2 SVGIG, per germline (reference sequence).

The rearrangement joins TRBV7-9 to TRBJ2-7; D is unclear. CDR1 SEHNR and CDR2 FQNEAQ come from the germline V gene (reference sequence). CDR3 size: 11 residues. Trimming took 3 bases from V and 4 from J, leaving 4 bases between them. The CDR3 DNA reads TGTGCCAGCAGCTTTGAGTACGAGCAGTACTTC. It codes for CASSFEYEQYF.

This chain joins TRBV7-2 and TRBJ2-3; the match to TRBD2 covers 11 bases. The V gene's germline CDR1 is SGHTA and CDR2 FQGNSA. CDR3 length equals 15 residues. V was clipped by 5 bases and J by 5 bases; unmatched bases: 6. CDR3 sequence: CASSPSGRRGDTQYF. CDR3 in DNA: TGTGCCAGCAGCCCTAGCGGGAGGAGGGGAGATACGCAGTATTTT.

This sequence joins TRBV27 and TRBJ1-4; 9 bases map to TRBD1. This CDR3 spans 13 amino acids. After removal of 9 bases from V and 10 bases from J, the junction contained 9 bases not matched to a gene. CDR1 is MNHEY and CDR2 is SMNVEV in the germline V gene (reference sequence). The CDR3 region has the DNA TGTGCCAGTTCCCGGACAGGGGAGGGAAAACTGTTTTTT. Amino acid sequence: CASSRTGEGKLFF.

Only a few counts were recorded for this clone. The chain combines TRBV30 with TRBJ2-7; 8 bases agree with TRBD1. This CDR3 is built from 14 residues. J lost 0 bases, V lost 3 bases, and 4 bases had no gene match. The V gene's germline CDR1 is GTSNPN and CDR2 SVGIG (reference sequence). CDR3 sequence (DNA): TGTGCCTGGAGGACAGGGGTGGGCTCCTACGAGCAGTACTTC. Protein: CAWRTGVGSYEQYF.

The CDR3, as DNA: TGTGCCAGCAGCGTAGCTTGGGGACAACCGAATGAAAAACTGTTTTTT. It codes for CASSVAWGQPNEKLFF. The V gene is TRBV9, the J gene TRBJ1-4; possible D gene TRBD1, 6 bases. Between the trimmed V and J ends, which lost 0 bases and 5 bases, there was a span of 14 bases. Per germline, CDR1 SGDLS and CDR2 YYNGEE. CDR3 length equals 16 residues.

The gene calls are TRBV19 and TRBJ1-6; D gene unclear. The CDR3 has 13 amino acids. V lost 7 bases to trimming and J lost 7 bases, with 11 bases between them. From germline, CDR1 is LNHDA and CDR2 SQIVND (reference sequence). The CDR3 nucleotides are TGTGCCAGTACCCGGGTATGGAATTCACCCCTCCACTTT. Its translation is CASTRVWNSPLHF.

The chain combines TRBV20-1 with TRBJ1-2, with D tentatively TRBD1 (5 bases). Trimming left V 3 bases short and J 7 bases short, with 12 bases between. This CDR3 has 12 residues. Germline V gene lookup returns CDR1 DFQATT and CDR2 SNEGSKA (reference sequence). The CDR3 DNA sequence: TGCAGTGCTAGTGCCAGGGCCGGTGGCTACACCTTC. Amino acids: CSASARAGGYTF.

The chain links TRBV11-3 to TRBJ1-1, with D uncertain. V was cut by 3 bases and J by 1 base, with 6 bases left in between. There are 13 residues in the CDR3. Looked up from germline, CDR1 is SGHNT and CDR2 is YENEEA. The CDR3 sequence is CASSFSRNTEAFF. Written as DNA, the CDR3 is TGTGCCAGCAGCTTTAGTAGGAACACTGAAGCTTTCTTT.

The chain couples TRBV29-1 to TRBJ2-1, with TRBD2 identical over 9 bases. Per the germline V gene, CDR1 is SQVTM and CDR2 is ANQGSEA. V lost 2 bases to trimming and J lost 0 bases; unmatched junction nucleotides: 11. The CDR3 is made up of 18 amino acids. The CDR3 protein is CSVEPPVAGDGSYNEQFF. The CDR3 bases are TGCAGCGTTGAACCCCCCGTAGCGGGAGACGGCTCCTACAATGAGCAGTTCTTC.

The gene calls are TRBV12-3 or TRBV12-4 and TRBJ1-5; unclear D gene. This CDR3 has 13 amino acids. The V and J ends lost 2 bases and 4 bases respectively, with 6 bases between them. CDR3 in amino acids: CASSLTLNQPQHF. The DNA for the CDR3 is TGTGCCAGCAGTTTAACCCTAAATCAGCCCCAGCATTTT.

The rearrangement uses TRBV6-2 or TRBV6-3 and TRBJ2-1, with TRBD2 identical over 8 bases. CDR3 length equals 15 residues. Germline V gives CDR1 MNHEY, CDR2 SVGEGT. Losses at the gene ends were 1 base for V and 5 bases for J; bases not matched to a gene: 4. The DNA for the CDR3 is TGTGCCAGCAGTTACTACCCTAGCGGGCACAATGAGCAGTTCTTC. Protein sequence: CASSYYPSGHNEQFF.